The T cell receptor beta chain under discussion was sequenced for a study of T cell responses to AZD1222 COVID-19 vaccine. The method was immunoSEQ multiplex PCR; TCRdb's version includes in-frame clones alone and lacks a portion of them. This sample yields under 110,000 clones, of which over 75% are seen a single time; approximately 15% belongs to the top ten. Germline V CDR1 and CDR2: MGHDK, SYGVNS. There are 16 residues in the CDR3. Germline trimming cut 1 base from V and 2 bases from J; bases unmatched to any gene: 2. The TCR sequence derives from an adult in good health. This specimen consisted of peripheral blood, obtained on day 0 of AZD1222 vaccination. The chain uses TRBV25-1 and TRBJ1-3; 10 bases fit TRBD1. The CDR3, as DNA: TGTGCCAGCAGTGAATCGGGGACAGGGGCTGGAAACACCATATATTTT. It translates to CASSESGTGAGNTIYF.